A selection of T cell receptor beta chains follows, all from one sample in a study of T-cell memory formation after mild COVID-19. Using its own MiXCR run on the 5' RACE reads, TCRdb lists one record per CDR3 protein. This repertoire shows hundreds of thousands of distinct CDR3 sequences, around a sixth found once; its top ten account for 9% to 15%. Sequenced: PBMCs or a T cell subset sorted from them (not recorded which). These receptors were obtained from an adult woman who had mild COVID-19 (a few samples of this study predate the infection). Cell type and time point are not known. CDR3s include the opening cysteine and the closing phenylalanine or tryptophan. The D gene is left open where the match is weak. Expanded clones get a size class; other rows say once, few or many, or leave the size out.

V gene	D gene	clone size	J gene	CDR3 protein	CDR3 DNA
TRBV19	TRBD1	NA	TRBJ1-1	CASTNMPGQGRAFF	TGTGCCAGTACTAACATGCCGGGACAGGGTAGGGCTTTTTTT
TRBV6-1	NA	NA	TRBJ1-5	CASSEGTEFSNQPQHF	TGTGCCAGCAGTGAAGGCACAGAATTTAGCAATCAGCCCCAGCATTTT
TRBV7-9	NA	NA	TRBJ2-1	CASSTPSGDIYNEQFF	TGTGCCAGCAGCACGCCGTCAGGGGACATTTACAATGAGCAGTTCTTC
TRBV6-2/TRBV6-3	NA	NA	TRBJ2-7	CASSYPLPDYEQYF	TGTGCCAGCAGTTACCCCCTCCCCGACTACGAGCAGTACTTC
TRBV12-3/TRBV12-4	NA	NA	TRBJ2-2	CASTQAAANTGELFF	TGTGCCAGCACCCAGGCCGCGGCGAACACCGGGGAGCTGTTTTTT
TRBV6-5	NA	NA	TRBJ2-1	CASRPRWGPERAHEQFF	TGTGCCAGCAGGCCCCGGTGGGGACCGGAGAGGGCGCATGAGCAGTTCTTC
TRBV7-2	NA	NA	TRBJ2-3	CASSSSRGDTQYF	TGTGCCAGCAGCTCATCCCGGGGGGATACGCAGTATTTT
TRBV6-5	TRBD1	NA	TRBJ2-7	CASSYSISGQGIYEQYF	TGTGCCAGCAGTTACTCGATTTCGGGACAGGGCATCTACGAGCAGTACTTC
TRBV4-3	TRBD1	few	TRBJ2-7	CASSQDRLMGEQYF	TGCGCCAGCAGCCAGGACAGGCTGATGGGGGAGCAGTACTTC
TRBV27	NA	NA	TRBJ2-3	CASRADIATDTQYF	TGTGCCAGCAGGGCCGATATAGCGACAGATACGCAGTATTTT
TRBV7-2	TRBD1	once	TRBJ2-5	CASSLIWDRGEETQYF	TGTGCCAGCAGCTTGATTTGGGACAGGGGAGAAGAGACCCAGTACTTC
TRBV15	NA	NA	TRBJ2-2	CATSSFRGGELFF	TGTGCCACCAGCAGCTTCAGGGGCGGGGAGCTGTTTTTT
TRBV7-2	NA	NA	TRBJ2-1	CASTVRARNEQFF	TGTGCCAGCACCGTCCGGGCGCGCAATGAGCAGTTCTTC
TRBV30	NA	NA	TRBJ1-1	CAWSVRSTNTEAFF	TGTGCCTGGAGTGTACGATCGACGAACACTGAAGCTTTCTTT
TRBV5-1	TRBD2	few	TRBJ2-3	CASSQLAGVGTDTQYF	TGCGCCAGCAGCCAACTAGCGGGAGTCGGGACAGATACGCAGTATTTT
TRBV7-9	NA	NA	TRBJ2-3	CASKETRTDTQYF	TGTGCCAGTAAGGAGACCCGCACAGATACGCAGTATTTT
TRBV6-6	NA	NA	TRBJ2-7	CASSYSRAYEQYF	TGTGCCAGCAGTTACTCTCGGGCCTACGAGCAGTACTTC
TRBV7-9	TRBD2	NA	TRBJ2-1	CASSPASGRADEQFF	TGTGCCAGCAGCCCGGCTAGCGGGAGGGCCGACGAGCAGTTCTTC
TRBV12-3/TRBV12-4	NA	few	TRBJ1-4	CASSLGPREKLFF	TGTGCCAGCAGTTTAGGCCCAAGGGAAAAACTGTTTTTT
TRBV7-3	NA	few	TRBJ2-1	CASSLSLGGSYNEQFF	TGTGCCAGCAGCTTAAGTTTGGGTGGAAGCTACAATGAGCAGTTCTTC
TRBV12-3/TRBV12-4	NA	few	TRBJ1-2	CASSLAINYGYTF	TGTGCCAGCAGTTTAGCCATCAACTATGGCTACACCTTC
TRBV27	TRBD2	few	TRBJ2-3	CASSLRAPGLGTLGGQYF	TGTGCCAGCAGTCTACGAGCTCCGGGACTAGGGACTCTGGGGGGGCAGTATTTT
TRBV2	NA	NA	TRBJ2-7	CASSDPGEDSFYEQYF	TGTGCCAGCAGTGACCCTGGGGAGGACTCTTTCTACGAGCAGTACTTC
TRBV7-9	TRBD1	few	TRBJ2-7	CASSSTRTGRPHEQYF	TGTGCCAGCAGCTCCACGAGGACAGGTCGCCCCCACGAGCAGTACTTC
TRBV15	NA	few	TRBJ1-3	CATSRVRTSGNTIYF	TGTGCCACCAGCAGAGTCAGGACCTCTGGAAACACCATATATTTT
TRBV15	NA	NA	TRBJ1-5	CATTHYRARHNQPQHF	TGTGCCACCACTCACTACCGGGCAAGACACAATCAGCCCCAGCATTTT
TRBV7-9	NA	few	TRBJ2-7	CASSLGDYLSYEQYF	TGTGCCAGCAGCTTAGGTGACTACCTTTCCTACGAGCAGTACTTC
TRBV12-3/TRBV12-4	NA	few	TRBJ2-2	CASSTDGGPGELFF	TGTGCCAGCAGCACCGATGGGGGGCCCGGGGAGCTGTTTTTT
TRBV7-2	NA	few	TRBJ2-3	CASSSGLQTQYF	TGTGCCAGCAGCTCAGGGTTGCAAACGCAGTATTTT
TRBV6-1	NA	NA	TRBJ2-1	CASIKNLRNPYNEQFF	TGTGCCAGCATAAAAAATCTGAGGAATCCATACAATGAGCAGTTCTTC
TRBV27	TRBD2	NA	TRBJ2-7	CASSFAGVGRSMLYF	TGTGCCAGCAGCTTCGCGGGAGTGGGCCGTTCGATGCTGTACTTC
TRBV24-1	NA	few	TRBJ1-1	CATSGGPMNTEAFF	TGTGCCACCAGTGGGGGACCGATGAACACTGAAGCTTTCTTT
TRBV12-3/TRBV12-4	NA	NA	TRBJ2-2	CASSLGERYPNTGELFF	TGTGCCAGCAGTTTAGGGGAGCGGTACCCGAACACCGGGGAGCTGTTTTTT
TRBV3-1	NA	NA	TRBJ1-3	CASSQGVGGNTIYF	TGTGCCAGCAGCCAAGGAGTGGGCGGAAACACCATATATTTT
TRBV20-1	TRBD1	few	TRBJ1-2	CSARETGYGYTF	TGCAGTGCTAGAGAGACAGGGTATGGCTACACCTTC
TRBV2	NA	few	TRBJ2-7	CASSGGQGGTYEQYF	TGTGCCAGCAGTGGGGGGCAGGGGGGCACCTACGAGCAGTACTTC
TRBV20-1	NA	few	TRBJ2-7	CSASLAYEQYF	TGCAGTGCTAGTTTGGCTTACGAGCAGTACTTC
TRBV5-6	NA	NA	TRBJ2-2	CASSRTPPGTGELFF	TGTGCCAGCAGCCGGACCCCCCCGGGCACCGGGGAGCTGTTTTTT
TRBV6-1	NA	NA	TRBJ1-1	CASRGEGPEAFF	TGTGCCAGCAGAGGTGAGGGGCCTGAAGCTTTCTTT
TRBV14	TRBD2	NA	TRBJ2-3	CASSQDGLAGGSDTQYF	TGTGCCAGCAGCCAAGATGGGCTAGCGGGAGGATCAGATACGCAGTATTTT
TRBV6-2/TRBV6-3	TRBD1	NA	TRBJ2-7	CASSNGQGASYEQYF	TGTGCCAGCAGCAATGGACAGGGGGCTTCCTACGAGCAGTACTTC
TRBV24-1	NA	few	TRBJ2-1	CATSDPSAGSYNEQFF	TGTGCCACCAGTGACCCGAGCGCCGGCTCCTACAATGAGCAGTTCTTC
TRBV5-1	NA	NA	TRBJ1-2	CASSPRQSANYGYTF	TGCGCCAGCAGCCCCCGACAGTCTGCAAACTATGGCTACACCTTC
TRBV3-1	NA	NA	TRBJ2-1	CASSQVGHEQFF	TGTGCCAGCAGCCAAGTAGGGCATGAGCAGTTCTTC
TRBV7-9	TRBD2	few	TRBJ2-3	CASSTGLADLTDTQYF	TGTGCCAGCAGCACGGGACTAGCGGACCTCACAGATACGCAGTATTTT
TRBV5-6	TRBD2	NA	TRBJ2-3	CASSNPGTSRTDTHYF	TGTGCCAGCAGCAATCCCGGGACTAGCCGCACAGATACGCACTATTTT
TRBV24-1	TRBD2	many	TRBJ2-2	CATSATRTSGINTGELFF	TGTGCCACCAGTGCCACCCGGACTAGCGGGATTAACACCGGGGAGCTGTTTTTT
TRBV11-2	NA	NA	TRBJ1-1	CASSLVGGSKGTEAFF	TGTGCCAGCAGCTTAGTCGGAGGCTCGAAGGGGACTGAAGCTTTCTTT
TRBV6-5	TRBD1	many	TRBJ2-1	CASSYTGQGAEQFF	TGTGCCAGCAGTTACACGGGACAGGGGGCCGAGCAGTTCTTC
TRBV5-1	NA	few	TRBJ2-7	CASSLVGGWNEQYF	TGCGCCAGCAGCTTGGTAGGGGGGTGGAACGAGCAGTACTTC
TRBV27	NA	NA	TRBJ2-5	CASSPGRAQYF	TGTGCCAGCAGCCCTGGAAGAGCCCAGTACTTC
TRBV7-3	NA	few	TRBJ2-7	CASSPSGREQYF	TGTGCCAGCAGCCCGTCCGGGCGCGAGCAGTACTTC
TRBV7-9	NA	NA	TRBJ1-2	CASSLETQGRHGYTF	TGTGCCAGCAGCTTAGAAACCCAGGGGAGGCATGGCTACACCTTC